Below are 26 T cell receptor beta chains sequenced from a single sample in a study of blood T cell repertoires in COVID-19. The protocol was immunoSEQ multiplex PCR, while the TCRdb copy is restricted to in-frame clones and leaves out a portion. The sample contains approximately 90,000 clones, around 85% of which appear only once. Material for sequencing was peripheral blood. The receptors derive from an elderly man with acute or convalescent COVID-19.

V is TRBV7-3 and J is TRBJ2-3; 10 bases map to TRBD1. The CDR3 has 18 amino acids. Germline CDR1 reads SGHTA; CDR2 reads FQGTGA. J lost 2 bases, V lost 1 base, and 9 bases had no gene match. CDR3 sequence (DNA): TGTGCCAGCAGCTTAAAAAGCCGTGGGACAGGGGTCACAGATACGCAGTATTTT. Amino acid sequence: CASSLKSRGTGVTDTQYF.

This clone was seen only once. The chain is built from TRBV6-5 and TRBJ1-6, with unresolved D. With 4 bases removed from V and 0 bases from J, the gap between germline ends came to 10 bases. The germline V gene has CDR1 MNHEY and CDR2 SVGAGI. This CDR3 region has 16 residues. The CDR3 sequence: CASSSTLSSYNSPLHF. As DNA, the CDR3 is TGTGCCAGCAGTTCGACACTTAGCTCCTATAATTCACCCCTCCACTTT.

A single count supports this clone. V and J are TRBV9 and TRBJ2-5; 7 nucleotides agree with TRBD2. This CDR3 has 14 amino acids. V shed 3 bases, J shed 4 bases, and the junction held 6 bases outside the gene matches. The germline V gene has CDR1 SGDLS and CDR2 YYNGEE. The CDR3 is CASSAGLVGETQYF. Here the CDR3 DNA reads TGTGCCAGCAGCGCCGGACTAGTGGGAGAGACCCAGTACTTC.

This clone was counted a few times. This chain joins TRBV28 and TRBJ1-2; 9 positions match TRBD1. The CDR3 consists of 15 residues. J was trimmed by 8 bases and V by 3 bases; bases with no gene match: 10. CDR1 and CDR2 (germline): MDHEN, SYDVKM. The CDR3 loop is CASSLIGTGKKGYTF. For the CDR3, the DNA is TGTGCCAGCAGTTTGATCGGGACAGGGAAGAAGGGCTACACCTTC.

The V gene is TRBV4-2, the J gene TRBJ2-7, with TRBD2 as a possible D gene (6 bases). The CDR3 spans 16 residues. With 0 bases removed from V and 0 bases from J, the gap between germline ends came to 12 bases. CDR1 is LGHNA, CDR2 YNFKEQ, per germline. CDR3 residues: CASSQESQRVSYEQYF. CDR3 coding DNA: TGTGCCAGCAGCCAAGAGTCCCAGCGGGTCTCCTACGAGCAGTACTTC.

This chain links TRBV7-2 with TRBJ2-5; D ambiguous. The germline CDR1 and CDR2 sequences are SGHTA and FQGNSA. The CDR3 runs 12 residues. Trimming took 4 bases from V and 5 from J, leaving 8 bases between them. Written as DNA, the CDR3 is TGTGCCAGCAGCTCGCGCAGGGAGACCCAGTACTTC. Protein: CASSSRRETQYF. Full variable domain (rest looked up from reference TRBV7-2 and TRBJ2-5): GAGVSQSPSNKVTEKGKDVELRCDPISGHTALYWYRQSLGQGLEFLIYFQGNSAPDKSGLPSDRFSAERTGGSVSTLTIQRTQQEDSAVYLCASSSRRETQYFGPGTRLLVL.

For this clone: This sample also contains other DNA sequences that code for the same CDR3. The chain has TRBV5-1 and TRBJ1-1; D is unresolved. CDR3 length equals 13 residues. V was clipped by 2 bases and J by 1 base, with 6 bases between them. The germline V gene has CDR1 SGHRS and CDR2 YFSETQ. CDR3 loop: CASSLPGNTEAFF. The CDR3 DNA is TGCGCCAGCAGCTTACCGGGGAACACTGAAGCTTTCTTT.

This chain links TRBV11-2 with TRBJ2-1; D may be TRBD1 (5 bases). Trimming removed 2 bases from V and 10 bases from J, with 21 bases in between. Germline CDR1 SGHAT, CDR2 FQNNGV. CDR3 length: 16 amino acids. CDR3 amino acids: CASSLSLERGVWEQFF. CDR3 sequence (DNA): TGTGCCAGCAGCTTAAGCCTGGAAAGGGGTGTATGGGAGCAGTTCTTC.

The chain recombines TRBV28 with TRBJ2-5; 8 bases are shared with TRBD1. The CDR3 consists of 15 residues. The V gene's germline CDR1 is MDHEN and CDR2 SYDVKM. The V segment lost 6 bases and the J segment 2 bases; nucleotides outside the gene matches: 8. In DNA, the CDR3 is TGTGCCAGCAGGGGGACAGGAGGGGGACAAGAGACCCAGTACTTC. Translating it yields CASRGTGGGQETQYF.

The V and J genes are TRBV28 and TRBJ2-2; a weak D match, TRBD1 (5 bases). Germline lookup yields CDR1 MDHEN and CDR2 SYDVKM. The ends were cut back, 8 bases at V and 2 bases at J, with 9 bases in the middle. This CDR3 has 13 residues. The CDR3 loop is CASEDRNTGELFF. For the CDR3, the DNA is TGTGCCAGCGAAGACAGAAACACCGGGGAGCTGTTTTTT.

The rearrangement uses TRBV7-2 and TRBJ2-6; D is undetermined. This CDR3 comprises 17 residues. V shed 7 bases and J shed 3 bases, with 19 bases lying between them. Germline V CDR1 and CDR2: SGHTA, FQGNSA. CDR3 sequence (DNA): TGTGCCAGCATTCCCAGGTTCGTTGGAAATGGGGCCAACGTCCTGACTTTC. This encodes CASIPRFVGNGANVLTF.

The chain combines TRBV19 with TRBJ1-2; 11 bases are shared with TRBD1. J lost 5 bases, V lost 5 bases, and 7 bases had no gene match. CDR1 LNHDA and CDR2 SQIVND come from the germline V gene (reference sequence). This CDR3 is 15 amino acids long. DNA of the CDR3: TGTGCCAGTAGTGCACCGGGACAGGGGGTATATGGCTACACCTTC. The encoded protein is CASSAPGQGVYGYTF.

The chain couples TRBV27 to TRBJ2-3; 14 nucleotides agree with TRBD2. V was pared by 1 base and J by 1 base, with 10 bases of the junction left unmatched. Germline CDR1 reads MNHEY; CDR2 reads SMNVEV (reference sequence). The CDR3 contains 20 residues. CDR3 nucleotides: TGTGCCAGCAGTTTATTGAGGACTAGCGGGAGGTTTAAGGGCACAGATACGCAGTATTTT. It yields the protein CASSLLRTSGRFKGTDTQYF.

The chain combines TRBV9 with TRBJ1-3; D unresolved. Germline CDR1 SGDLS, CDR2 YYNGEE. There are 16 residues in the CDR3. Trimming stripped 3 bases from V and 0 bases from J, with 13 bases between. The CDR3 loop reads CASSASAGSSGNTIYF. In DNA, the CDR3 is TGTGCCAGCAGCGCATCTGCGGGTAGCTCTGGAAACACCATATATTTT.

The chain carries TRBV6-2 or TRBV6-3 and TRBJ2-1, with TRBD2 matching 9 bases. Germline CDR1 MNHEY, CDR2 SVGEGT. V lost 5 bases and J lost 10; bases outside the gene matches: 6. The CDR3 spans 13 residues. The CDR3 DNA reads as TGTGCCAGCAGTCCGGGACTAGCCGGCGAGCAGTTCTTC. Translation: CASSPGLAGEQFF.

The chain uses TRBV20-1 and TRBJ2-5; 8 nucleotides line up with TRBD1. Germline V gene data show CDR1 as DFQATT and CDR2 as SNEGSKA (reference sequence). J was trimmed by 2 bases and V by 3 bases; bases with no gene match: 8. CDR3 length equals 15 residues. The CDR3 DNA follows: TGCAGTGCTAGTTCACAGGGGGGATGGCAAGAGACCCAGTACTTC. Translation gives CSASSQGGWQETQYF.

The rearrangement joins TRBV19 to TRBJ1-2; possible D gene TRBD1, 5 bases. Germline CDR1 is LNHDA and CDR2 is SQIVND (reference sequence). The CDR3 loop spans 12 amino acids. Trimming pared 6 bases from V and 6 bases from J, leaving 11 bases between. The CDR3 DNA reads as TGTGCCAGTAGCTCCGGGGGGGATGGCTACACCTTC. Its protein product is CASSSGGDGYTF.

This sequence joins TRBV3-1 (or the pseudogene TRBV3-2) and TRBJ2-3, with unresolved D. The length of the CDR3 is 12 residues. Germline V CDR1 and CDR2: LGHDT, YNNKEL (reference sequence). Trimming removed 5 bases from V and 7 bases from J, with 10 bases in between. The CDR3 region is CASSEKVYTQYF. CDR3 nucleotides: TGTGCCAGCAGCGAGAAAGTCTATACGCAGTATTTT.

This chain uses TRBV5-1 with TRBJ2-1; a weak D match, TRBD1 (6 bases). Trimming cost V 2 bases and J 5 bases, with 14 bases left between them. The CDR3 is made up of 15 amino acids. Germline V CDR1 and CDR2: SGHRS, YFSETQ. CDR3 in DNA: TGCGCCAGCAGCTTCGATCTAGGGACAAACAATGAGCAGTTCTTC. Its protein product is CASSFDLGTNNEQFF.

The J gene is TRBJ1-4, the V gene TRBV27; 7 bases match TRBD1. J lost 0 bases, V lost 6 bases, and 4 bases had no gene match. There are 15 residues in the CDR3. CDR1 MNHEY and CDR2 SMNVEV come from the germline V gene (reference sequence). CDR3: CASRKQGATNEKLFF. The CDR3 DNA sequence: TGTGCCAGCAGAAAGCAGGGGGCAACTAATGAAAAACTGTTTTTT.

The chain links TRBV14 to TRBJ1-4; no clear D. The CDR3 is made up of 15 amino acids. Trimming took 3 bases from V and 8 from J, leaving 16 bases between them. Germline values: CDR1 SGHDN, CDR2 FVKESK. Written as DNA, the CDR3 is TGTGCCAGCAGCCAGGAAAGCGGACCCGGGGAAAAACTGTTTTTT. It encodes CASSQESGPGEKLFF.

The chain joins TRBV28 to TRBJ1-5; a possible D gene is TRBD1 (6 bases). This CDR3 spans 13 amino acids. Germline-derived CDR1 and CDR2 are MDHEN and SYDVKM. The V end was cut by 7 bases, the J end by 7 bases, with 14 bases between. Here the CDR3 reads CASKGGQEQPQHF. The CDR3 bases are TGTGCCAGCAAGGGGGGGCAGGAACAGCCCCAGCATTTT.

This rearrangement joins TRBV7-3 to TRBJ1-1; 10 bases match TRBD1. Germline values: CDR1 SGHTA, CDR2 FQGTGA. Losses at the gene ends were 0 bases for V and 4 bases for J; bases not matched to a gene: 2. CDR3 length: 15 amino acids. The DNA of the CDR3 is TGTGCCAGCAGCTTAACGGGACAGGGGATCACTGAAGCTTTCTTT. This sequence encodes CASSLTGQGITEAFF. The full variable domain, in which reference TRBV7-3 and TRBJ1-1 provide the parts outside the CDR3, is GAGVSQTPSNKVTEKGKYVELRCDPISGHTALYWYRQSLGQGPEFLIYFQGTGAADDSGLPNDRFFAVRPEGSVSTLKIQRTERGDSAVYLCASSLTGQGITEAFFGQGTRLTVV.

The chain carries TRBV2 and TRBJ1-5; D unresolved. The V gene lost 2 bases and the J gene lost 4 bases, with 9 bases spanning the gap. The CDR3 length is 14 residues. In germline, CDR1 is SNHLY, CDR2 FYNNEI. The CDR3 DNA follows: TGTGCCAGCAGTGAACGACAAACTAATCAGCCCCAGCATTTT. Its translation: CASSERQTNQPQHF.

The chain combines TRBV28 with TRBJ1-2; 7 positions match TRBD1. CDR1 and CDR2 from the germline V gene are MDHEN and SYDVKM. The CDR3 has 16 residues. The trim removed 2 bases at V and 8 bases at J, leaving 14 bases unmatched. CDR3 bases: TGTGCCAGCAGTTTAAGCCAGTGGCGACAGGGACGGGGCTACACCTTC. As protein: CASSLSQWRQGRGYTF.

The J gene is TRBJ2-7, the V gene TRBV9, with D possibly TRBD2 on 6 matching bases. This CDR3 spans 15 amino acids. V gave up 1 base and J gave up 3 bases, with 14 bases separating them. Germline assignment: CDR1 SGDLS and CDR2 YYNGEE. The CDR3 DNA reads as TGTGCCAGCAGCGTATCTGTAGACGGGAGCTACGAGCAGTACTTC. Translated, it gives CASSVSVDGSYEQYF. Full variable domain (outside the CDR3, taken from reference TRBV9 and TRBJ2-7): DSGVTQTPKHLITATGQRVTLRCSPRSGDLSVYWYQQSLDQGLQFLIQYYNGEERAKGNILERFSAQQFPDLHSELNLSSLELGDSALYFCASSVSVDGSYEQYFGPGTRLTVT.